This TCR beta chain was obtained from a study of post-analysis software for immune sequencing data. Study overall: Relapsing-remitting, secondary progressive and progressive-relapsing multiple sclerosis were all included among the disease courses.

Trimming shortened V by 2 bases and J by 1 base, and 9 bases separated the two germline ends. Per the germline V gene, CDR1 is MDHEN and CDR2 is SYDVKM. This CDR3 contains 16 residues. Tagging with unique molecular identifiers was a feature of the TCR beta cDNA libraries. Roughly 500,000 cDNA molecules were obtained from about 0.98 to 11 million T cells. Using its own MiXCR run on the PCR reads, TCRdb lists one record per CDR3 protein. The repertoire has more than 450,000 distinct CDR3 sequences, about 40% of them found once; the top ten carry 1.5% to 2%. Whole-study results and caveats: Higher frequency in patients than in controls was seen for roughly five TRBV segments, with TRBV5-6, TRBV5-1 and TRBV20-1 among them.

A remark on this clonotype: Antigen specificity is unknown.

The origin of this receptor is a girl aged 10 to 17 with multiple sclerosis. The rearrangement joins TRBV28 to TRBJ2-6; D is perhaps TRBD1 (5 bases). Specimen: blood. CDR3 coding DNA: TGTGCCAGCAGTTTACAGGGTCTTTCTGGGGCCAACGTCCTGACTTTC. It translates to CASSLQGLSGANVLTF.